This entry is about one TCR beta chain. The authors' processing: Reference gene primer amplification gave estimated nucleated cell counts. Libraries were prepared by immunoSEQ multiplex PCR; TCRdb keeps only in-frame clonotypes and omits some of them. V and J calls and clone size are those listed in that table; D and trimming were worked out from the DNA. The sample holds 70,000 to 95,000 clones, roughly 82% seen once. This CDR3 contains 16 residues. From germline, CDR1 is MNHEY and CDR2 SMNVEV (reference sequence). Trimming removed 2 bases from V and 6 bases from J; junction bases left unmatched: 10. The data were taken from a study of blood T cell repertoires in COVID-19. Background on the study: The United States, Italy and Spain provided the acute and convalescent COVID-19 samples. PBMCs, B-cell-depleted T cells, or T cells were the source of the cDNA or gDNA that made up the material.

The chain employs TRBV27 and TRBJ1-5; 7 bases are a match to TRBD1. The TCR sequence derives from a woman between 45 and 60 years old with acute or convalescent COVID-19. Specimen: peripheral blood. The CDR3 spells CASSLLGVGGVQPQHF. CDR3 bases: TGTGCCAGCAGTTTACTCGGGGTAGGGGGCGTTCAGCCCCAGCATTTT.